This paragraph covers one T cell receptor (beta chain) sequence. What this receptor recognizes is not known. Base qualities were left out, and no much larger clone turns up one base away. A second Seattle source provided samples from volunteer blood donors who had recovered from COVID-19. Each collaborating institution followed its own protocols to collect whole blood in K2EDTA tubes. Collaborator samples were shipped for TCRbeta analysis as frozen whole blood, isolated PBMCs, or DNA extracted from either sample type. The immunoSEQ Assay, a bias-controlled multiplex PCR, was used to amplify TCRbeta CDR3 regions from genomic DNA. The original pipeline was this. The number of nucleated cells in each sample was estimated by amplification of reference gene primers within the assay. Sequence reads were collapsed and filtered to measure the absolute abundance of every unique TCRbeta CDR3 rearrangement. For each sample, productive Simpson clonality was calculated as the square root of Simpson's diversity index across productive rearrangements. As stored in TCRdb, this immuneACCESS dataset retains in-frame rearrangements with V and J assigned. A fraction of the clones does not appear; measured against another copy, unresolved V genes explain less than half of the discrepancy, and the remainder lacks a known reason. That table is the source of V, J and clone size, and D and trimming were worked out from the DNA. The sample profile shows more than 120,000 clones; over 80% of them were found once. The ten largest clones take up about 37% of the sample.

Its CDR3 holds 14 amino acids, cysteine through phenylalanine. Only CDR3 DNA is held: 42 bases, read in frame from base 1. Taken from the germline V gene, the CDR1 and CDR2 loops are ENHRY and SYGVKD. Relative to germline, V is 6 bases shorter and J is 5 bases shorter, with 13 bases between their ends. This sample is part of a study of blood T cell repertoires in COVID-19 (dated by TCRdb to 2020 to 2021). Describing the broader study: Samples from collaborators originated in the United States, Italy and Spain and spanned both the acute and convalescent phases of COVID-19. The samples were drawn from the first 160 participants of the ongoing ImmuneRACE study and from 950 to 1,500 subjects provided by 6 global collaborators. The material from the prospective study consisted of cDNA or gDNA derived from T cells, B-cell-depleted T cells, or PBMCs. Where available, HLA class I and class II types were obtained from metadata supplied by the sample provider rather than from assay-based typing. A freely available public database, intended as a resource for researchers studying the immune response to SARS-CoV-2, is where the repertoires were released. Nearly every sample came with metadata listing a de-identified subject ID, COVID-19 status, age in years and sex. Deeply sampled blood TCRbeta repertoires from subjects exposed to, actively infected with, or recovered from COVID-19 were included in the dataset.

Results and caveats for the whole study, not just this receptor: How much clinical and demographic metadata was included differed by source and by participant, and the metadata was provided uncurated.

The receptor's source is a man aged 45 to 65 who had recovered from COVID-19. The specimen was peripheral blood. The chain is assembled from TRBV10-3 and TRBJ1-4; TRBD1 is a possible D gene, resting on 6 matching bases. CDR3 region: CAISGDTQNEKLFF. The nucleotides read TGTGCCATCAGCGGGGACACGCAGAATGAAAAACTGTTTTTT.